The source of this T cell receptor beta chain is a study of T cell responses to AZD1222 COVID-19 vaccine. Profiling relied on immunoSEQ multiplex PCR, and the TCRdb table lists in-frame clones only, not all of them. The sample holds 180,000 or so clones, 88% seen once. A few counts support this clone. The antigen is undetermined. Broader study findings: After the peak T cell response, and only then, were repertoires sampled.

The V end lost 5 bases, the J end lost 6 bases, and 15 bases lay between the germline ends. Germline assignment: CDR1 SGHNT and CDR2 YYREEE (reference sequence). CDR3 length equals 15 residues. The specimen was peripheral blood, collected 28 days after the second AZD1222 dose. The chain has TRBV5-4 and TRBJ1-6; a weak D match, TRBD1 (6 bases). This clonotype originated in an adult who received the AZD1222 COVID-19 vaccine. Here the CDR3 DNA reads TGTGCCAGCAGGGATCAGGGGAATGGTAATTCACCCCTCCACTTT. Translating it yields CASRDQGNGNSPLHF. The full variable domain, in which reference TRBV5-4 and TRBJ1-6 provide the parts outside the CDR3, is ETGVTQSPTHLIKTRGQQVTLRCSSQSGHNTVSWYQQALGQGPQFIFQYYREEENGRGNFPPRFSGLQFPNYSSELNVNALELDDSALYLCASRDQGNGNSPLHFGNGTRLTVT.